This T cell receptor (beta chain) is drawn from a study of CD8 T cells in ankylosing spondylitis. V was trimmed by 1 base and J by 7 bases, leaving 17 bases between them. There are 14 residues in the CDR3. Germline V gene data show CDR1 as DFQATT and CDR2 as SNEGSKA (reference sequence). This clonotype came up once. Its antigen remains unknown. TCRdb reprocessed the 5' RACE reads with MiXCR, giving one entry per CDR3 protein. Found here are approximately 400,000 distinct CDR3 sequences, roughly a quarter of them singletons; the top ten hold 0.89%. Study findings and constraints: It appeared that ankylosing spondylitis blood was characterized by a TCR beta motif of roughly 8 highly homologous variants.

The chain links TRBV20-1 to TRBJ2-7; tentative D call: TRBD1 (6 bases). The receptor comes from a male donor with ankylosing spondylitis. Sequenced material: blood, either unsorted or a sorted T cell fraction (not recorded which). The CDR3 sequence is CSARVPTGPGEQYF. The CDR3 DNA reads TGCAGTGCTAGAGTCCCGACAGGCCCTGGAGAGCAGTACTTC.